One and the same sample provided the 9 T cell receptor beta chains below, sequenced in a study of cytomegalovirus exposure and HLA in healthy donors (dated by TCRdb to 2017 to 2019). The receptor library was made with the immunoSEQ multiplex PCR assay. The multiplex PCR relied on a mix of 60 forward primers for TCR Vbeta segments and 13 reverse primers for TCR Jbeta segments. TCRdb's version of the immuneACCESS table is confined to in-frame rearrangements and falls short of the full clone set. An unresolved V gene accounts for under half of the shortfall where checked; the remainder is of unknown origin. This sample has about 240,000 clones in its table, and over 75% of those were observed once. Around 0.44% of the sample goes to the ten largest clones. Sequencing used PBMCs. These receptors came from a boy younger than 18 in good health and CMV-seronegative.

The CDR3 here is CASSQTGGETQYF. Written as DNA, the CDR3 is TGCGCCAGCAGCCAAACGGGGGGAGAGACCCAGTACTTC. The chain combines TRBV4-1 with TRBJ2-5; TRBD2 aligns across 7 bases. The junction had 1 base not matched to a gene; V was cut back by 2 bases and J by 4 bases. Germline CDR1 and CDR2: MGHRA and YSYEKL. This CDR3 comprises 13 residues.

The rearrangement joins TRBV4-1 to TRBJ1-2; D might be TRBD1 (5 bases). V lost 1 base to trimming and J lost 2 bases, with 17 bases between them. This CDR3 region has 17 residues. CDR1 is MGHRA, CDR2 YSYEKL, per germline. CDR3 bases: TGCGCCAGCAGCCAAGTGCAACAGGCCTTACACAACTATGGCTACACCTTC. The encoded protein is CASSQVQQALHNYGYTF.

The rearrangement links TRBV11-2 to TRBJ2-7; possible D gene TRBD1, 6 bases. Trimming pared 0 bases from V and 5 bases from J, leaving 11 bases between. Per the germline V gene, CDR1 is SGHAT and CDR2 is FQNNGV. This CDR3 comprises 14 residues. CDR3: CASSLDNRVHEQYF. The CDR3 bases are TGTGCCAGCAGCTTAGATAACAGGGTCCACGAGCAGTACTTC. The full variable domain, rest sourced from reference TRBV11-2 and TRBJ2-7, is EAGVAQSPRYKIIEKRQSVAFWCNPISGHATLYWYQQILGQGPKLLIQFQNNGVVDDSQLPKDRFSAERLKGVDSTLKIQPAKLEDSAVYLCASSLDNRVHEQYFGPGTRLTVT.

In its sample, this clone was seen once. The chain joins TRBV5-1 to TRBJ2-7; a weak D match, TRBD1 (8 bases). Trimming stripped 1 base from V and 1 base from J, with 15 bases between. The CDR3 totals 16 residues. Germline V lookup: CDR1 SGHRS, CDR2 YFSETQ. The CDR3 reads CASSLITGGASYEQYF. The DNA of the CDR3 is TGCGCCAGCAGCTTGATCACAGGGGGGGCGTCCTACGAGCAGTACTTC.

CDR3 sequence (DNA): TGTGCCAGTAGTATAGGGGTGATAGCGGGGACCACAGATACGCAGTATTTT. It encodes CASSIGVIAGTTDTQYF. This chain connects TRBV19 to TRBJ2-3; 8 bases agree with TRBD2. Germline CDR1 LNHDA, CDR2 SQIVND (reference sequence). The V gene end was trimmed by 1 base and the J gene end by 2 bases; junction bases not matched to a gene: 8. There are 17 residues in the CDR3.

This chain uses TRBV5-4 with TRBJ2-5, with 7 positions matching TRBD2. Germline V gives CDR1 SGHNT, CDR2 YYREEE (reference sequence). The CDR3 extends over 13 amino acids. J was trimmed by 5 bases and V by 7 bases; bases with no gene match: 8. Here the CDR3 reads CASGHGGEETQYF. The DNA of the CDR3 is TGTGCCAGCGGCCATGGGGGGGAGGAGACCCAGTACTTC. Full variable domain (rest looked up from reference TRBV5-4 and TRBJ2-5): ETGVTQSPTHLIKTRGQQVTLRCSSQSGHNTVSWYQQALGQGPQFIFQYYREEENGRGNFPPRFSGLQFPNYSSELNVNALELDDSALYLCASGHGGEETQYFGPGTRLLVL.

The V gene is TRBV9, the J gene TRBJ2-7; 10 nucleotides align to TRBD1. Germline V gene data show CDR1 as SGDLS and CDR2 as YYNGEE. CDR3 length: 16 amino acids. Trimming took 0 bases from V and 4 from J; bases not matched to a gene: 7. CDR3 sequence: CASSVDEGQGRYEQYF. The CDR3 DNA is TGTGCCAGCAGCGTAGATGAGGGACAGGGGCGGTACGAGCAGTACTTC.

The chain recombines TRBV6-5 with TRBJ2-1, with D possibly being TRBD2 (6 bases). The CDR3 is made up of 15 amino acids. Germline V lookup: CDR1 MNHEY, CDR2 SVGAGI. Trimming stripped 5 bases from V and 3 bases from J, with 14 bases between. CDR3 nucleotides: TGTGCCAGCAGTCAGGGACTGGCACACTACAATGAGCAGTTCTTC. Amino acids: CASSQGLAHYNEQFF.

This rearrangement joins TRBV2 to TRBJ1-2; 9 bases agree with TRBD1. Germline V gene sequence: CDR1 SNHLY, CDR2 FYNNEI. With V trimmed by 3 bases and J by 4 bases, 9 bases remained unmatched. The CDR3 totals 16 residues. The CDR3 protein is CASSEVPTGGGYGYTF. CDR3 bases: TGTGCCAGCAGTGAGGTCCCGACAGGGGGTGGCTATGGCTACACCTTC.